The clone carrying this T cell receptor beta chain was detected only a few times. Antigen unknown. Germline assignment: CDR1 SGHTA and CDR2 FQGNSA. The CDR3 covers 13 residues. Trimming took 1 base from V and 7 from J, leaving 11 bases between them. The protocol was immunoSEQ multiplex PCR, while the TCRdb copy is restricted to in-frame clones and leaves out a portion. Among 80,000 to 100,000 clones listed, about 88% were seen once. The sample belongs to a study of cytomegalovirus exposure and HLA in healthy donors. Points from the study as a whole: The classifier reportedly diagnosed cytomegalovirus status with high specificity and sensitivity. Cytomegalovirus association was listed for approximately 160 TCR beta chains.

The specimen sequenced was PBMCs. The TCR comes from a man younger than 35 in good health and CMV-seropositive. The rearrangement links TRBV7-2 to TRBJ2-7; D gene unclear. The CDR3 here is CASSLEALREQYF. CDR3 coding DNA: TGTGCCAGCAGCTTAGAGGCACTACGGGAGCAGTACTTC.